The 21 T cell receptor beta chains presented below share a single source sample, sequenced in a study of human T cells and chemical hapten exposure. TCRdb re-analysed the RACE reads in MiXCR, keeping a single row per CDR3 protein. Among roughly 120,000 distinct CDR3 sequences listed, about 9.4% were seen once. Time point given: healthy volunteer bleed at 2 weeks. Unfractionated whole blood yielded the extracted total RNA. Source material: whole blood. The receptors stem from a male donor in good health. Some clones in this sample may be carry-over from other donors' samples.

The chain employs TRBV5-1 and TRBJ2-2, with D uncertain. Trimming cost V 4 bases and J 1 base, with 11 bases left between them. Germline CDR1 and CDR2: SGHRS and YFSETQ. The CDR3 runs 15 residues. For the CDR3, the DNA is TGCGCCAGCAGCCGTCTACGCATGAACACCGGGGAGCTGTTTTTT. The encoded protein is CASSRLRMNTGELFF.

This clonotype was picked up a small number of times. The chain recombines TRBV19 with TRBJ1-2; D unresolved. Trimming stripped 0 bases from V and 6 bases from J, with 11 bases between. There are 14 residues in the CDR3. The V gene's germline CDR1 is LNHDA and CDR2 SQIVND (reference sequence). CDR3 in amino acids: CASSIDGQFHGYTF. CDR3 nucleotides: TGTGCCAGTAGTATAGACGGCCAGTTCCATGGCTACACCTTC.

In this sample, this clonotype turned up a few times. This sequence joins TRBV7-2 and TRBJ1-5; D possibly corresponds to TRBD1 (5 bases). The CDR3 sequence is 14 residues long. Between the trimmed V and J ends, which lost 5 bases and 6 bases, there was a span of 14 bases. From germline, CDR1 is SGHTA and CDR2 FQGNSA. Here the CDR3 reads CASSSRGGAQPQHF. The CDR3 coding sequence is TGTGCCAGCAGCAGCCGGGGCGGCGCTCAGCCCCAGCATTTT.

This sequence joins TRBV29-1 and TRBJ2-5, with no clear D. V lost 4 bases and J lost 1, with 7 bases in between. CDR3 size: 12 residues. CDR1 SQVTM and CDR2 ANQGSEA come from the germline V gene. CDR3 nucleotides: TGCAGCGTTGGGGCAGCCCAAGAGACCCAGTACTTC. Translation gives CSVGAAQETQYF.

This clonotype came up a few times. This chain joins TRBV18 and TRBJ2-3; unclear D gene. Germline lookup yields CDR1 KGHSH and CDR2 LQKENI. This CDR3 spans 15 amino acids. Trimming shortened V by 3 bases and J by 0 bases, and 10 bases separated the two germline ends. CDR3 sequence (DNA): TGTGCCAGCTCACCGGCGCGGTCTAGCACAGATACGCAGTATTTT. Residues: CASSPARSSTDTQYF.

V usage is TRBV7-8 and J usage is TRBJ2-3; a possible D gene is TRBD1 (6 bases). The length of the CDR3 is 12 residues. Germline CDR1 reads SGHVS; CDR2 reads FQNEAQ. Trimming removed 1 base from V and 11 bases from J, with 10 bases in between. The CDR3 reads CASSLGQAGQYF. DNA of the CDR3: TGTGCCAGCAGCTTAGGACAGGCTGGGCAGTATTTT.

The V call is TRBV6-6, the J call TRBJ2-2; TRBD2 matches 8 bases. After removal of 2 bases from V and 7 bases from J, the junction contained 3 bases not matched to a gene. This CDR3 region has 14 residues. The germline CDR1 and CDR2 sequences are MNHNY and SVGAGI (reference sequence). For the CDR3, the DNA is TGTGCCAGCAGTTACAGCGGGAGAGGCGGGGAGCTGTTTTTT. Its translation: CASSYSGRGGELFF.

The chain employs TRBV19 and TRBJ1-1; D is perhaps TRBD1 (5 bases). In germline, CDR1 is LNHDA, CDR2 SQIVND (reference sequence). V was cut by 5 bases and J by 0 bases, with 16 bases left in between. The CDR3 runs to 16 residues. CDR3 residues: CASSDRAGKMNTEAFF. The CDR3 DNA follows: TGTGCCAGTAGTGATCGAGCAGGGAAGATGAACACTGAAGCTTTCTTT.

This clonotype was counted many times. This chain uses TRBV4-1 with TRBJ1-1, with D perhaps TRBD1 (6 bases). This CDR3 contains 13 residues. V was cut by 1 base and J by 8 bases, with 11 bases left in between. Germline values: CDR1 MGHRA, CDR2 YSYEKL. This CDR3 is CASSQARGTEAFF. DNA of the CDR3: TGCGCCAGCAGCCAAGCTAGGGGGACCGAAGCTTTCTTT.

V usage is TRBV5-1 and J usage is TRBJ2-7; TRBD1 matches at 10 bases. Germline V gives CDR1 SGHRS, CDR2 YFSETQ. V shed 1 base, J shed 5 bases, and the junction held 9 bases outside the gene matches. The CDR3 covers 16 residues. The chain's CDR3 is CASSLSLDRGVHEQYF. For the CDR3, the DNA is TGCGCCAGCAGCTTGTCCCTGGACAGGGGGGTCCACGAGCAGTACTTC.

At least ten counts were recorded for this clonotype. The chain carries TRBV27 and TRBJ2-4; D could derive from TRBD1 or TRBD2 (5 bases each). CDR1 is MNHEY, CDR2 SMNVEV, per germline (reference sequence). The CDR3 runs to 12 residues. V gave up 6 bases and J gave up 14 bases, with 17 bases separating them. The CDR3 sequence is CASRPGTDREYF. For the CDR3, the DNA is TGTGCCAGCAGGCCCGGGACCGACCGGGAGTACTTC.

This clonotype was seen many times. V usage is TRBV6-5 and J usage is TRBJ2-1; perhaps TRBD2 as D (5 bases). Per germline, CDR1 MNHEY and CDR2 SVGAGI. V lost 8 bases and J 2 bases, leaving 7 bases between the germline ends. The CDR3 contains 12 residues. CDR3 coding DNA: TGTGCCAGCGGAGGCCCCTACAATGAGCAGTTCTTC. Its translation: CASGGPYNEQFF.

Ten or more counts support this clonotype. J is TRBJ1-2 and V is TRBV4-1; no firm D call. Trimming took 0 bases from V and 1 from J, leaving 12 bases between them. CDR1 MGHRA and CDR2 YSYEKL come from the germline V gene. The CDR3 is made up of 16 amino acids. The chain's CDR3 is CASSQDGTGNNYGYTF. The CDR3 coding sequence is TGCGCCAGCAGCCAAGACGGCACTGGGAATAACTATGGCTACACCTTC.

The gene calls are TRBV3-1 and TRBJ2-7; 7 nucleotides agree with TRBD2. Trimming at V came to 4 bases and at J to 2 bases, leaving 5 bases not matched to a gene. The length of the CDR3 is 14 residues. From germline, CDR1 is LGHDT and CDR2 YNNKEL (reference sequence). CDR3 protein: CASSPGRAPYEQYF. The CDR3 DNA reads TGTGCCAGCAGCCCGGGGAGGGCCCCCTACGAGCAGTACTTC.

This clonotype was observed a handful of times. Written as DNA, the CDR3 is TGTGCCAGCAGTCCCGGGACAGGAAAATTCCATGAGCAGTTCTTC. It specifies CASSPGTGKFHEQFF. This chain uses TRBV5-4 with TRBJ2-1, with 8 bases that match TRBD1. Trimming at V came to 5 bases and at J to 8 bases, leaving 12 bases not matched to a gene. From germline, CDR1 is SGHNT and CDR2 YYREEE (reference sequence). The CDR3 loop spans 15 amino acids.

This clonotype has a handful of counts. The chain joins TRBV14 to TRBJ1-1; D is ambiguous. The CDR3 sequence is 14 residues long. Trimming took 0 bases from V and 4 from J, leaving 9 bases between them. In germline, CDR1 is SGHDN, CDR2 FVKESK. CDR3 bases: TGTGCCAGCAGCCAAGATCTGGGAAGCACTGAAGCTTTCTTT. Encoded protein: CASSQDLGSTEAFF. Full variable domain (remainder filled in from reference TRBV14 and TRBJ1-1): EAGVTQFPSHSVIEKGQTVTLRCDPISGHDNLYWYRRVMGKEIKFLLHFVKESKQDESGMPNNRFLAERTGGTYSTLKVQPAELEDSGVYFCASSQDLGSTEAFFGQGTRLTVV.

The J gene is TRBJ2-1, the V gene TRBV7-9, with 11 bases aligning to TRBD2. After removal of 5 bases from V and 8 bases from J, the junction contained 8 bases not matched to a gene. Germline lookup yields CDR1 SEHNR and CDR2 FQNEAQ (reference sequence). This CDR3 region has 15 residues. The CDR3 DNA sequence: TGTGCCAGCAGCGGAACTAGCGGGAGTTCGGATGAGCAGTTCTTC. This translates into CASSGTSGSSDEQFF. The complete variable domain, with remaining parts taken from reference TRBV7-9 and TRBJ2-1, reads DTGVSQNPRHKITKRGQNVTFRCDPISEHNRLYWYRQTLGQGPEFLTYFQNEAQLEKSRLLSDRFSAERPKGSFSTLEIQRTEQGDSAMYLCASSGTSGSSDEQFFGPGTRLTVL.

This clonotype was seen repeatedly, ten times or more. The chain employs TRBV5-1 and TRBJ2-5; 7 bases fit TRBD1. The CDR3 length is 13 residues. The germline CDR1 and CDR2 sequences are SGHRS and YFSETQ. With V trimmed by 4 bases and J by 3 bases, 3 bases remained unmatched. The CDR3 is CASSLQGKETQYF. CDR3 sequence (DNA): TGCGCCAGCAGCCTACAGGGGAAAGAGACCCAGTACTTC. The whole variable domain, remainder taken from reference TRBV5-1 and TRBJ2-5, is KAGVTQTPRYLIKTRGQQVTLSCSPISGHRSVSWYQQTPGQGLQFLFEYFSETQRNKGNFPGRFSGRQFSNSRSEMNVSTLELGDSALYLCASSLQGKETQYFGPGTRLLVL.

The rearrangement links TRBV12-3 or TRBV12-4 to TRBJ2-7; 8 bases agree with TRBD1. Losses at the gene ends were 6 bases for V and 3 bases for J; bases not matched to a gene: 4. The CDR3 totals 13 residues. This chain's CDR3 is CASSPGGNYEQYF. The CDR3 DNA is TGTGCCAGCAGCCCAGGGGGCAACTACGAGCAGTACTTC.

This chain joins TRBV19 and TRBJ2-1, with TRBD2 matching over 8 bases. The CDR3 runs to 15 residues. Trimming took 4 bases from V and 8 from J; bases not matched to a gene: 10. CDR1 LNHDA and CDR2 SQIVND come from the germline V gene (reference sequence). CDR3 protein: CASSRPRREVHEQFF. The CDR3 nucleotides are TGTGCCAGTAGTAGACCAAGGCGGGAGGTTCATGAGCAGTTCTTC.

A note on this clonotype: The CDR3 ends on some other residue instead of the conserved phenylalanine or tryptophan, so this is likely a read error. The rearrangement links TRBV7-2 to TRBJ2-5, with D unresolved. The CDR3 extends over 14 amino acids. V was trimmed by 2 bases and J by 2 bases, leaving 9 bases between them. Per the germline V gene, CDR1 is SGHTA and CDR2 is FQGNSA. CDR3 region: CASSLLSEQETQYY. CDR3 nucleotide sequence: TGTGCCAGCAGCTTACTAAGCGAACAAGAGACCCAGTACTAC.